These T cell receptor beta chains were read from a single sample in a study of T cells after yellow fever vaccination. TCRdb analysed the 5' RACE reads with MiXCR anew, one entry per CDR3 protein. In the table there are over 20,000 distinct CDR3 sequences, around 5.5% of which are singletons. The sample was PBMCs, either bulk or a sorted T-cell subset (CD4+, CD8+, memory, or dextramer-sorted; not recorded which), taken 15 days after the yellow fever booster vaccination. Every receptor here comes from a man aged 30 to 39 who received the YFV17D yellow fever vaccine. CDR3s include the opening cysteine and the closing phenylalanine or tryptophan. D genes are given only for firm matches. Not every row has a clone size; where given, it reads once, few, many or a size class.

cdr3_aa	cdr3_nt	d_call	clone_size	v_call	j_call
CASKLRDGQYEQYF	TGTGCCAGCAAGCTCCGGGACGGACAATACGAGCAGTACTTC	-	many	TRBV27	TRBJ2-7
CASRVAGGPSGELFF	TGTGCCAGCAGAGTAGCGGGAGGGCCGTCCGGGGAGCTGTTTTTT	TRBD2	many	TRBV6-1	TRBJ2-2
CASSQDKQVQSYNEQFF	TGTGCCAGCAGCCAAGATAAACAGGTCCAGTCTTACAATGAGCAGTTCTTC	-	many	TRBV3-1	TRBJ2-1
CASSGVAGGPETHYF	TGCGCCAGCAGTGGAGTAGCGGGAGGGCCTGAGACCCATTACTTC	TRBD2	-	TRBV10-2	TRBJ2-5
CATSRQTESGNTIYF	TGTGCCACCAGCAGACAAACAGAATCTGGAAACACCATATATTTT	-	many	TRBV15	TRBJ1-3
CASSIGRYGNEQFF	TGTGCCAGTAGTATTGGCCGGTATGGCAATGAGCAGTTCTTC	-	many	TRBV19	TRBJ2-1
CASSGLAFYNEQFF	TGCGCCAGCAGCGGACTAGCGTTCTACAATGAGCAGTTCTTC	TRBD2	-	TRBV10-1	TRBJ2-1
CATSQGLAGGRGLYEQYF	TGTGCCACAAGCCAGGGACTAGCGGGAGGTAGGGGATTGTACGAGCAGTACTTC	TRBD2	many	TRBV11-1	TRBJ2-7
CASSRGWAQYF	TGTGCCAGCAGTCGAGGTTGGGCCCAGTACTTC	-	many	TRBV7-9	TRBJ2-5
CAPKARKLDNEQFF	TGTGCCCCCAAGGCGCGGAAGCTCGACAATGAGCAGTTCTTC	-	many	TRBV7-2	TRBJ2-1
CASSATPGTNEQFF	TGTGCCAGCAGCGCCACGCCGGGGACAAATGAGCAGTTCTTC	-	many	TRBV9	TRBJ2-1
CASSYPPGQVTYEQYF	TGTGCCAGCAGTTACCCTCCGGGACAGGTAACCTACGAGCAGTACTTC	TRBD1	many	TRBV6-2/TRBV6-3	TRBJ2-7
CASSFAQTGGVGYTF	TGCGCCAGCAGCTTCGCTCAGACAGGGGGCGTTGGCTACACCTTC	TRBD1	many	TRBV5-1	TRBJ1-2
CASSSASVAAVRGEQFF	TGTGCCAGCAGTTCCGCCTCGGTGGCCGCTGTCAGGGGTGAGCAGTTCTTC	-	many	TRBV7-2	TRBJ2-1
CASSTGTDLYPNYF	TGTGCCAGCAGCACCGGGACAGATCTTTATCCCAACTACTTC	TRBD1	many	TRBV7-2	TRBJ1-2
CASSPLVRGRYSNQPQHF	TGTGCCAGCAGTCCCCTAGTTCGAGGCAGGTATAGCAATCAGCCCCAGCATTTT	-	many	TRBV27	TRBJ1-5
CASSTGSPTSF	TGTGCCAGCAGCACAGGGTCCCCAACATCTTTC	-	many	TRBV6-1	TRBJ2-1
CSAPSGGMETQYF	TGCAGTGCTCCCTCGGGAGGAATGGAGACCCAGTACTTC	TRBD2	many	TRBV20-1	TRBJ2-5
CASSLDSPANQPQHF	TGCGCCAGCAGCTTGGACAGTCCGGCGAATCAGCCCCAGCATTTT	-	many	TRBV5-1	TRBJ1-5
CASSRQTGENSPLHF	TGTGCCAGCAGCCGACAGACAGGAGAGAATTCACCCCTCCACTTT	-	many	TRBV7-6	TRBJ1-6
CSARGLISHIQYF	TGCAGTGCTAGAGGCCTCATATCTCACATTCAGTACTTC	-	many	TRBV20-1	TRBJ2-4
CASSPWTNTDTQYF	TGTGCCAGCAGCCCTTGGACAAACACAGATACGCAGTATTTT	-	many	TRBV7-6	TRBJ2-3
CASSLDGRSGNTIYF	TGTGCCAGCAGCTTAGACGGGCGCTCTGGAAACACCATATATTTT	-	many	TRBV7-2	TRBJ1-3
CASSYSQLAGAGNEQFF	TGTGCCAGCAGTTACTCTCAACTAGCGGGAGCAGGCAATGAGCAGTTCTTC	TRBD2	medium-sized	TRBV6-2/TRBV6-3	TRBJ2-1
CASRLGFDEQFF	TGTGCCAGCCGCTTGGGGTTCGATGAGCAGTTCTTC	-	many	TRBV6-6	TRBJ2-1
CASSPGTTQETQYF	TGTGCCAGCAGCCCCGGGACTACTCAAGAGACCCAGTACTTC	TRBD2	many	TRBV12-3/TRBV12-4	TRBJ2-5
CASSLLGQGGRETQYF	TGTGCCAGCAGCTTATTAGGACAGGGGGGCCGGGAGACCCAGTACTTC	TRBD1	many	TRBV7-6	TRBJ2-5
CASSRGGLAVYNEQFF	TGTGCCAGCAGCCGCGGGGGACTAGCGGTTTACAATGAGCAGTTCTTC	TRBD2	many	TRBV7-2	TRBJ2-1
CASSASSGANVLTF	TGCGCCAGCAGTGCGTCCTCTGGGGCCAACGTCCTGACTTTC	-	few	TRBV5-1	TRBJ2-6
CSARDLARGTYEQYF	TGCAGTGCTAGAGATCTAGCCAGGGGAACCTACGAGCAGTACTTC	-	many	TRBV20-1	TRBJ2-7
CASSLEVAGGTGELFF	TGCGCCAGCAGCTTGGAGGTAGCGGGAGGGACCGGGGAGCTGTTTTTT	TRBD2	many	TRBV5-1	TRBJ2-2
CSALTTSNQETQYF	TGCAGTGCTTTGACGACCAGCAACCAAGAGACCCAGTACTTC	-	many	TRBV20-1	TRBJ2-5
CASSQDSSGSYNSPLHF	TGCGCCAGCAGCCAAGATTCATCCGGGTCCTATAATTCACCCCTCCACTTT	-	-	TRBV4-3	TRBJ1-6
CSAPPSTVYGYTF	TGCAGTGCTCCCCCCAGTACGGTCTATGGCTACACCTTC	-	many	TRBV20-1	TRBJ1-2
CATSDRIPGQGFGYTF	TGTGCCACCAGTGACAGAATACCGGGACAGGGCTTTGGCTACACCTTC	TRBD1	many	TRBV24-1	TRBJ1-2
CSADRQILGFYGYTF	TGCAGTGCCGATCGCCAAATCCTTGGGTTTTATGGCTACACCTTC	-	many	TRBV20-1	TRBJ1-2
CSASRGTEAFF	TGCAGTGCTAGTCGGGGCACTGAAGCTTTCTTT	-	medium-sized	TRBV20-1	TRBJ1-1
CASSLGAAGTGVRGEKLFF	TGTGCCAGCAGCTTAGGGGCCGCCGGGACAGGGGTCCGAGGTGAAAAACTGTTTTTT	TRBD1	-	TRBV11-2	TRBJ1-4
CAAKGTRGYNEQFF	TGTGCCGCTAAAGGGACTAGGGGGTACAATGAGCAGTTCTTC	TRBD2	many	TRBV10-3	TRBJ2-1
CASSLDRLGSYEQYF	TGTGCCAGCAGCTTAGACAGATTGGGGTCCTACGAGCAGTACTTC	-	many	TRBV7-2	TRBJ2-7
CSAQRDGGMNTEAFF	TGCAGTGCTCAAAGGGACGGAGGAATGAACACTGAAGCTTTCTTT	-	many	TRBV20-1	TRBJ1-1
CAISPSGRTDTQYF	TGTGCCATCAGTCCTAGCGGCCGCACAGATACGCAGTATTTT	TRBD2	many	TRBV10-3	TRBJ2-3
CASKESGRAKDEQYF	TGTGCCAGCAAGGAGAGCGGGAGGGCCAAAGATGAGCAGTACTTC	TRBD2	many	TRBV3-1	TRBJ2-7
CASSVGPGDAYEQYF	TGTGCCAGCAGCGTGGGGCCAGGGGACGCCTACGAGCAGTACTTC	-	many	TRBV5-5	TRBJ2-7
CASSQGQRGGELFF	TGTGCCAGCAGCCAAGGACAGAGGGGCGGGGAGCTGTTTTTT	-	many	TRBV4-2	TRBJ2-2
CATSKGRADESFYNEQFF	TGTGCCACCAGCAAGGGGAGGGCAGACGAATCTTTTTACAATGAGCAGTTCTTC	TRBD2	many	TRBV15	TRBJ2-1
CASSALGRDTDTQYF	TGTGCCAGCAGTGCCCTGGGCCGGGACACAGATACGCAGTATTTT	-	few	TRBV28	TRBJ2-3
CASSQAEPRTGELFF	TGCGCCAGCAGCCAAGCGGAGCCGCGAACCGGGGAGCTGTTTTTT	-	many	TRBV4-1	TRBJ2-2
CSAREASGRGTETQYF	TGCAGTGCTAGAGAGGCTAGCGGGAGAGGGACAGAGACCCAGTACTTC	TRBD2	many	TRBV20-1	TRBJ2-5
CSVDLAGDKNGYTF	TGCAGCGTTGATCTCGCCGGGGACAAAAATGGCTACACCTTC	-	many	TRBV29-1	TRBJ1-2
CASSQAVDRGSYEQYF	TGCGCCAGCAGCCAAGCCGTGGACAGGGGCTCCTACGAGCAGTACTTC	TRBD1	many	TRBV4-3	TRBJ2-7
CASSRRTSGLNTGELFF	TGTGCCAGTAGTAGACGGACTAGCGGATTAAACACCGGGGAGCTGTTTTTT	TRBD2	many	TRBV19	TRBJ2-2
CASSGGAHGELFF	TGCGCCAGCAGCGGGGGGGCCCACGGGGAGCTGTTTTTT	-	many	TRBV5-1	TRBJ2-2
CASSDPGQGAVEQFF	TGTGCCAGCAGCGACCCGGGACAGGGGGCTGTTGAGCAGTTCTTC	TRBD1	many	TRBV27	TRBJ2-1
CASSPEAGAGGEQFF	TGTGCCAGCAGTCCTGAAGCGGGAGCGGGGGGTGAGCAGTTCTTC	TRBD2	many	TRBV2	TRBJ2-1
CASSLGGPGQSYEQYF	TGTGCCAGCAGCTTAGGAGGGCCGGGACAGTCCTACGAGCAGTACTTC	TRBD1	many	TRBV11-2	TRBJ2-7
CASSKDRGRQETQYF	TGTGCCAGCAGCAAGGACAGGGGGCGGCAAGAGACCCAGTACTTC	TRBD1	many	TRBV7-2	TRBJ2-5